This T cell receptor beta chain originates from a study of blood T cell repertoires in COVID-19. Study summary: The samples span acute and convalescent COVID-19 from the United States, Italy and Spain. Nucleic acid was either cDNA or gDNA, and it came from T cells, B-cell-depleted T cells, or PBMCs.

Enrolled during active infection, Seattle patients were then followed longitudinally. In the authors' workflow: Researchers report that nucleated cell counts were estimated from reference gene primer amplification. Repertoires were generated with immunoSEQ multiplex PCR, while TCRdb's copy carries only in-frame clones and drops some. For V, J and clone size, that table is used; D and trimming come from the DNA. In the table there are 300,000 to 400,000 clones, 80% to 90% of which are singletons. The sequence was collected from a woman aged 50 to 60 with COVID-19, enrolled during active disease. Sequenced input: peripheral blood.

The CDR3 is CASSPWTGAVMNTEAFF. CDR3 coding DNA: TGTGCCAGCAGCCCCTGGACAGGGGCTGTTATGAACACTGAAGCTTTCTTT. The V and J genes are TRBV7-2 and TRBJ1-1; 9 positions match TRBD1. V shed 5 bases and J 0 bases; nucleotides not matched to a gene: 10. CDR3 length: 17 amino acids. Per germline, CDR1 SGHTA and CDR2 FQGNSA.